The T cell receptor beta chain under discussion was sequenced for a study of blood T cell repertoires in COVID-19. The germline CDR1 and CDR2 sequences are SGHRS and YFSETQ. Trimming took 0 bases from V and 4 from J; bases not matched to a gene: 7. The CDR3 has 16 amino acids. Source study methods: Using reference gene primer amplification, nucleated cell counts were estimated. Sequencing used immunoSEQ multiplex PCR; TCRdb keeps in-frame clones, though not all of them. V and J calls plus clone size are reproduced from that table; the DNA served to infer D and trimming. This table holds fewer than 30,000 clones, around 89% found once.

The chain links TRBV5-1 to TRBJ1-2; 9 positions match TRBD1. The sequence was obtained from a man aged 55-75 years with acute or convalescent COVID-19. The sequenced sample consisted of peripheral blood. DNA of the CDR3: TGCGCCAGCAGCTTGGAATTCGGGACAGGGACCTATGGCTACACCTTC. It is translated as CASSLEFGTGTYGYTF.